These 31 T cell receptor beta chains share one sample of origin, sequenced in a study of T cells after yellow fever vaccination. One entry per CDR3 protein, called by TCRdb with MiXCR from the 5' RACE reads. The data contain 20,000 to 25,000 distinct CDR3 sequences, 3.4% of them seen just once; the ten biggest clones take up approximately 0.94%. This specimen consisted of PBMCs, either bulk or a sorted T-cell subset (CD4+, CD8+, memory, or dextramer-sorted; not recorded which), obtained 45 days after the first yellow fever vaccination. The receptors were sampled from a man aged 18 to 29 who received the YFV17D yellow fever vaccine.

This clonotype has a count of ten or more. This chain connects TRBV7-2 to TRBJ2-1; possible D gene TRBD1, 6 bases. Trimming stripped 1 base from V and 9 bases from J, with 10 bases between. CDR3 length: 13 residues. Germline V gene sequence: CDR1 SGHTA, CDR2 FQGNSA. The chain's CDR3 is CASSLVLGGEQFF. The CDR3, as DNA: TGTGCCAGCAGCTTAGTGCTAGGGGGTGAGCAGTTCTTC.

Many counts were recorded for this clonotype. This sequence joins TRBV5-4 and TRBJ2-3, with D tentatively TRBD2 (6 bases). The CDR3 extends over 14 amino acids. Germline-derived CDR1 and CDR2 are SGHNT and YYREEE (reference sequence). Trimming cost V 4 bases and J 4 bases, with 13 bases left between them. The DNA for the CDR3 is TGTGCCAGCAGCGAAATCGCGGGGTCAGATACGCAGTATTTT. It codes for CASSEIAGSDTQYF. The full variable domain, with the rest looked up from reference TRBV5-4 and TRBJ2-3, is ETGVTQSPTHLIKTRGQQVTLRCSSQSGHNTVSWYQQALGQGPQFIFQYYREEENGRGNFPPRFSGLQFPNYSSELNVNALELDDSALYLCASSEIAGSDTQYFGPGTRLTVL.

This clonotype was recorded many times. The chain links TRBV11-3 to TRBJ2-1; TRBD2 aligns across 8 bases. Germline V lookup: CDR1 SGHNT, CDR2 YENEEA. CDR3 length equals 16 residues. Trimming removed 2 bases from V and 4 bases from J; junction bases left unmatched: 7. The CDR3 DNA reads TGTGCCAGCAGCTTATCAGGCGGGGGGAGATACAATGAGCAGTTCTTC. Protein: CASSLSGGGRYNEQFF.

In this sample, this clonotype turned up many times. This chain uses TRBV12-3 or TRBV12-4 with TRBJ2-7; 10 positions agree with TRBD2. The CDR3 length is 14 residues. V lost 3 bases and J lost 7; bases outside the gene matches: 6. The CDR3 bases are TGTGCCAGCAGTTTTCCGGCTAGCGGGGGTGAGCAGTACTTC. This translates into CASSFPASGGEQYF.

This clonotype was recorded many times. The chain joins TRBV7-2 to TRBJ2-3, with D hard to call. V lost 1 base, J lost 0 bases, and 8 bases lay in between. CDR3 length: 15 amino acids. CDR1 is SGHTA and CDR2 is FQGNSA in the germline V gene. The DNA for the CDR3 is TGTGCCAGCAGCTTAGACAGAACAAGCACAGATACGCAGTATTTT. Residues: CASSLDRTSTDTQYF.

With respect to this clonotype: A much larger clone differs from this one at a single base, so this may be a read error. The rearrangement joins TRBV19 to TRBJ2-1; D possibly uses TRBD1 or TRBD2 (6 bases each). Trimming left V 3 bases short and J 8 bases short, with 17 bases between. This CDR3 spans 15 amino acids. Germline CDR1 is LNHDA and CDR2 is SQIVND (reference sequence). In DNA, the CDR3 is TGTGCCAGTAGTATTTCGGGGGCTCCTTGCGATGAGCAGTTCTTC. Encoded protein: CASSISGAPCDEQFF.

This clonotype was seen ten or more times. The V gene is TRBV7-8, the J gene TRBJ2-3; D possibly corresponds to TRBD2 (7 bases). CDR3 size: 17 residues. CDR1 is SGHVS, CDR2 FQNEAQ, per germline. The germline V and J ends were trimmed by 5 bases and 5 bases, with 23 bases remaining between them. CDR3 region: CASSPWQGAGAGDTQYF. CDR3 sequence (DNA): TGTGCCAGCAGCCCCTGGCAGGGTGCGGGGGCGGGAGATACGCAGTATTTT.

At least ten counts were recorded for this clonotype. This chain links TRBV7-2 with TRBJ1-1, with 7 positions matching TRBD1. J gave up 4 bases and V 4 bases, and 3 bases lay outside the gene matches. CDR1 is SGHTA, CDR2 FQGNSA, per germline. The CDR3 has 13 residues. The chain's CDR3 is CASSYRQGTEAFF. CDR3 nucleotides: TGTGCCAGCAGCTACCGACAGGGCACTGAAGCTTTCTTT.

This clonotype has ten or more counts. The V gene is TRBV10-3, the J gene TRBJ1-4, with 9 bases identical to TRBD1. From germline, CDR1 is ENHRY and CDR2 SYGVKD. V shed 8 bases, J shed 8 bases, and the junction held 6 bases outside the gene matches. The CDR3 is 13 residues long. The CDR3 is CAIGTGSVEKLFF. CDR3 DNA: TGTGCCATCGGGACAGGGTCCGTGGAAAAACTGTTTTTT.

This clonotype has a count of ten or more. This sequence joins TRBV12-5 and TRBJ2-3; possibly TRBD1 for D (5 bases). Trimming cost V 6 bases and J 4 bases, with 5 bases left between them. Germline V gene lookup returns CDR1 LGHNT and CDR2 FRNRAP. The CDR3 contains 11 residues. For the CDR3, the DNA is TGTGCTAGTGGGACAGCAGATACGCAGTATTTT. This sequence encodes CASGTADTQYF.

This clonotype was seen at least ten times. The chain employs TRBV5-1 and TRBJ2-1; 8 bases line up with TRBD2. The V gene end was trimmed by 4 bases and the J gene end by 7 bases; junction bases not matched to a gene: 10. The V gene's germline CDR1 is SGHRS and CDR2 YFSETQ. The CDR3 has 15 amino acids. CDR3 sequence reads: CASSQQRGRGNEQFF. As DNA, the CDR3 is TGCGCCAGCAGCCAACAGCGGGGGCGTGGAAATGAGCAGTTCTTC.

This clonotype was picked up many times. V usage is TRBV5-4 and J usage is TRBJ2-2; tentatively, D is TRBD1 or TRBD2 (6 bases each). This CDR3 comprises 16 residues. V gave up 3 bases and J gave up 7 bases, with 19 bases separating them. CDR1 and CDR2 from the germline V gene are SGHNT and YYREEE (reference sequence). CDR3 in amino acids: CASSSAQGTSGGELFF. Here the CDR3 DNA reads TGTGCCAGCAGCTCCGCGCAGGGGACTTCGGGCGGGGAGCTGTTTTTT. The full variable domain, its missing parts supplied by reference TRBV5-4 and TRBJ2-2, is ETGVTQSPTHLIKTRGQQVTLRCSSQSGHNTVSWYQQALGQGPQFIFQYYREEENGRGNFPPRFSGLQFPNYSSELNVNALELDDSALYLCASSSAQGTSGGELFFGEGSRLTVL.

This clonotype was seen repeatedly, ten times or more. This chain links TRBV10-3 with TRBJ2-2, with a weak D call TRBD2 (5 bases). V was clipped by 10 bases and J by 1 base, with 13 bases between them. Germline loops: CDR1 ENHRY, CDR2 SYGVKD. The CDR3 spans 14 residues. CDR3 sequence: CATWTSMNTGELFF. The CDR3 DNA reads TGTGCCACCTGGACTTCTATGAACACCGGGGAGCTGTTTTTT.

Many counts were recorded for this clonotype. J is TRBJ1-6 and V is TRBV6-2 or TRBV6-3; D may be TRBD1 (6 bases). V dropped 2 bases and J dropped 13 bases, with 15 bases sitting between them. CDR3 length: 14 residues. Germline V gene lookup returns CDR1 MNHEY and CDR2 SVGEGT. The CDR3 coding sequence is TGTGCCAGCAGTTACCCTCGGCCAGGGGATCCCCTCCACTTT. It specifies CASSYPRPGDPLHF.

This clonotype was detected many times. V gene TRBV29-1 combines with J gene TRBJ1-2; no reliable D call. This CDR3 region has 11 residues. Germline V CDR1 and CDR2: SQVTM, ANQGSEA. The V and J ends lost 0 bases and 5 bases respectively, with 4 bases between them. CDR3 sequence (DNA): TGCAGCGTTGAAGAAGGGTATGGCTACACCTTC. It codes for CSVEEGYGYTF.

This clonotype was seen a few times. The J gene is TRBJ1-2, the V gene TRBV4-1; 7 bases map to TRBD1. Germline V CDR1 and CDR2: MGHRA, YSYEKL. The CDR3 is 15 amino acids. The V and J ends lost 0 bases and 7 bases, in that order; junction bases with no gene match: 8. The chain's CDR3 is CASSQEEGAYRGYTF. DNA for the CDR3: TGCGCCAGCAGCCAAGAAGAGGGGGCGTATCGTGGCTACACCTTC.

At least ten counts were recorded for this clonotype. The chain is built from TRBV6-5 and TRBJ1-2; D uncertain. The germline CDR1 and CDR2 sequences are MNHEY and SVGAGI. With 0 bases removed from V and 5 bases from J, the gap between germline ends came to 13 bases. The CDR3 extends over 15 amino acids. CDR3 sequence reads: CASSYSGGPHYGYTF. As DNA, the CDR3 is TGTGCCAGCAGTTACTCGGGCGGCCCTCATTATGGCTACACCTTC.

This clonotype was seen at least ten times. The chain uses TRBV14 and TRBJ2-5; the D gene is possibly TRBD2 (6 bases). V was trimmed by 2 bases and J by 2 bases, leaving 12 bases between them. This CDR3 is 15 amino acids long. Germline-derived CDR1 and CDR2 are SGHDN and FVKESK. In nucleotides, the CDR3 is TGTGCCAGCAGCCAACTGGCGGGGAGGCAAGAGACCCAGTACTTC. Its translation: CASSQLAGRQETQYF.

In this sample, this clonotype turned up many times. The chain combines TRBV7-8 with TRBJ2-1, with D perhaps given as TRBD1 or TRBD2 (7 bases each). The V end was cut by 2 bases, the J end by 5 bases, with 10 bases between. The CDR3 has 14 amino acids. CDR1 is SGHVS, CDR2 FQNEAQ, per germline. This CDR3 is CASSLPGGDNEQFF. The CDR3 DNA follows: TGTGCCAGCAGCTTACCAGGGGGGGACAATGAGCAGTTCTTC.

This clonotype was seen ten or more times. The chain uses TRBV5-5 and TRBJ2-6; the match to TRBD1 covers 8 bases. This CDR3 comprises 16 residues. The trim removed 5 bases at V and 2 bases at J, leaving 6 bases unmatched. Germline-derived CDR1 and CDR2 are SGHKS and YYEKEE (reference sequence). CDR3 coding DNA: TGTGCCAGCAGTTTTACAGGGGGGCCTGGGGCCAACGTCCTGACTTTC. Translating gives CASSFTGGPGANVLTF.

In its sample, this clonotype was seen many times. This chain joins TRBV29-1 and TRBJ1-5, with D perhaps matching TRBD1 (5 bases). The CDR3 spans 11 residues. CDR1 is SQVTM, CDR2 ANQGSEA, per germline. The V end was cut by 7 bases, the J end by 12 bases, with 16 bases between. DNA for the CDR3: TGCAGCGGACTATATTTGGGGCGCCAGCATTTT. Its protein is CSGLYLGRQHF.

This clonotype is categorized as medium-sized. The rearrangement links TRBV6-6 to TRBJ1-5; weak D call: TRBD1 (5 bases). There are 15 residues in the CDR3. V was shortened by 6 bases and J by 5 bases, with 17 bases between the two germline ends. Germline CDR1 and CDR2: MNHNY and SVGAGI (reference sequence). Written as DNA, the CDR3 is TGTGCCAGCAGATTTCGAGGGACGTCGGATCAGCCCCAGCATTTT. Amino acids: CASRFRGTSDQPQHF.

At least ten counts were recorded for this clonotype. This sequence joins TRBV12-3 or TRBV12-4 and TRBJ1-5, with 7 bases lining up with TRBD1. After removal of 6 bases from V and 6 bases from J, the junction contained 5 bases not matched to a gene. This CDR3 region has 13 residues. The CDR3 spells CASSPTGSQPQHF. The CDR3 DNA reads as TGTGCCAGCAGCCCGACAGGGAGTCAGCCCCAGCATTTT.

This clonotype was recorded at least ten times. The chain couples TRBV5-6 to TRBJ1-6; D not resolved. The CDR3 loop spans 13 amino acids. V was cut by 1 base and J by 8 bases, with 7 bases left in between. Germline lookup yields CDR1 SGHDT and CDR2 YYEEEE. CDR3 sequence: CASSLTEYSPLHF. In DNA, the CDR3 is TGTGCCAGCAGCTTGACAGAGTATTCACCCCTCCACTTT.

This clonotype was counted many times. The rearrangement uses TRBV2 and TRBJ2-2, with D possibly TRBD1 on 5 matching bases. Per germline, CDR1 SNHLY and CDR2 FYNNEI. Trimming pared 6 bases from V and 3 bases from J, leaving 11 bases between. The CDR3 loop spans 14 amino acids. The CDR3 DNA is TGTGCCAGCAGGGAACAGGCATACACCGGGGAGCTGTTTTTT. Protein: CASREQAYTGELFF.

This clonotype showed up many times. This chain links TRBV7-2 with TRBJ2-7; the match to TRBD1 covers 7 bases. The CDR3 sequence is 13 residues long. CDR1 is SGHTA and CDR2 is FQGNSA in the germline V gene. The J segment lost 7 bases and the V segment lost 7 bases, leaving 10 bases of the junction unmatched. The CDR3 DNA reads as TGTGCCAGCAACCGACAGGGCCTAAGGGAGCAGTACGTC. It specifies CASNRQGLREQYV.

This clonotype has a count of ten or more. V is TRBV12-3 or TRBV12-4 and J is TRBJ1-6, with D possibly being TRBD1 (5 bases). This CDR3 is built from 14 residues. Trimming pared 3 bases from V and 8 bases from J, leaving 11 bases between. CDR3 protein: CASSLGLTHSPLHF. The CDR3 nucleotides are TGTGCCAGCAGTTTGGGACTGACCCATTCACCCCTCCACTTT.

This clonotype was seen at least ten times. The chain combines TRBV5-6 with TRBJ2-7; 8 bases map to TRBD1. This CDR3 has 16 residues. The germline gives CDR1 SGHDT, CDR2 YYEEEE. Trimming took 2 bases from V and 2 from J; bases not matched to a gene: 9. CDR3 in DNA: TGTGCCAGCAGCTTAGCAGGGGGCTTTAAGCCCTACGAGCAGTACGTC. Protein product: CASSLAGGFKPYEQYV.

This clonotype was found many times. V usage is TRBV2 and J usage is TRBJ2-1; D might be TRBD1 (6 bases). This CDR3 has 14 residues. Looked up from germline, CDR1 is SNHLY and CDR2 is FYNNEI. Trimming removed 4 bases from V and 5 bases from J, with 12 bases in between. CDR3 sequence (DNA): TGTGCCAGCAGTGTATGGGGGCGAAACAATGAGCAGTTCTTC. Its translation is CASSVWGRNNEQFF.

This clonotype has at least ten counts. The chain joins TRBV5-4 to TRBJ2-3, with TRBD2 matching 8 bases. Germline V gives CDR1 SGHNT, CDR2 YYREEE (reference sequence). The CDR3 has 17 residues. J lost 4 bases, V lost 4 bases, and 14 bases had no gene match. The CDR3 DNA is TGTGCCAGCAGCAGAGGGGCTCGAGCGGGGGTTCCAGATACGCAGTATTTT. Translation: CASSRGARAGVPDTQYF.

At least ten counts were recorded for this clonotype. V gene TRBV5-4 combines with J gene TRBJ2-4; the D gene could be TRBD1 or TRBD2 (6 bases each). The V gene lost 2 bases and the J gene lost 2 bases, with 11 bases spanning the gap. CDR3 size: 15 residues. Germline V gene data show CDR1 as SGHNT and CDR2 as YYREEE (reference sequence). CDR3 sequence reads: CASSFMGGPKNIQYF. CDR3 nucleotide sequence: TGTGCCAGCAGCTTCATGGGGGGCCCCAAAAACATTCAGTACTTC.